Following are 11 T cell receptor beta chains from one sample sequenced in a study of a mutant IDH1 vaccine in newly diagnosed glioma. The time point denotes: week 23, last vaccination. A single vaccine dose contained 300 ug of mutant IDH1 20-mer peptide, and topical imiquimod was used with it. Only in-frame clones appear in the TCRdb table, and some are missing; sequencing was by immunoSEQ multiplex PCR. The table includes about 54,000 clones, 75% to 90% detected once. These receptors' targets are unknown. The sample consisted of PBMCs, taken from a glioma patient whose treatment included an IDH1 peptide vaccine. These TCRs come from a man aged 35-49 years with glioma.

The DNA of the CDR3 is TGTGCCAGCTCACCGGGGGTGGGTAGCTCCTACGAGCAGTACTTC. Translating it yields CASSPGVGSSYEQYF. V gene TRBV18 combines with J gene TRBJ2-7; D may be TRBD1 or TRBD2 (5 bases each). The CDR3 extends over 15 amino acids. V was cut by 3 bases and J by 0 bases, with 12 bases left in between. From germline, CDR1 is KGHSH and CDR2 LQKENI.

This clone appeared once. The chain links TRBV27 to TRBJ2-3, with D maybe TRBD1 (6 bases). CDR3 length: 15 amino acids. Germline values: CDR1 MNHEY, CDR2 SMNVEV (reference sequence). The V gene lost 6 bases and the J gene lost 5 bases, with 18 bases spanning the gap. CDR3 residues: CASRDGQGLGDTQYF. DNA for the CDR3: TGTGCCAGCAGAGATGGTCAGGGGTTAGGAGATACGCAGTATTTT.

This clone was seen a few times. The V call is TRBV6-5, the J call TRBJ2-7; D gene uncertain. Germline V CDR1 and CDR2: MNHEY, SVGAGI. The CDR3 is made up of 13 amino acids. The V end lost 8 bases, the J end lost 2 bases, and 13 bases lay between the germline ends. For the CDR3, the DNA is TGTGCCAGCGGCCTATCGGGTCCCTACGAGCAGTACTTC. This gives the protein CASGLSGPYEQYF.

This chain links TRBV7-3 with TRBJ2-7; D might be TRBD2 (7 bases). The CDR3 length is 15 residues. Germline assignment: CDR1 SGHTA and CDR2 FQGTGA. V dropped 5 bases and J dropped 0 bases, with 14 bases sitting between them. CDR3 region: CASSPEGGGSYEQYF. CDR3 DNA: TGTGCCAGCAGCCCTGAGGGAGGGGGCTCCTACGAGCAGTACTTC.

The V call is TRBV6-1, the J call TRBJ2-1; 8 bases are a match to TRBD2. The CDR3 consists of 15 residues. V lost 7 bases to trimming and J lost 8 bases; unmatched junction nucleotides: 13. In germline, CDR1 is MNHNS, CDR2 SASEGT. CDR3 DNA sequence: TGTGCCAGCAATAAAGCGGGAGTTAAGAGCTATGAGCAGTTCTTC. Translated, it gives CASNKAGVKSYEQFF.

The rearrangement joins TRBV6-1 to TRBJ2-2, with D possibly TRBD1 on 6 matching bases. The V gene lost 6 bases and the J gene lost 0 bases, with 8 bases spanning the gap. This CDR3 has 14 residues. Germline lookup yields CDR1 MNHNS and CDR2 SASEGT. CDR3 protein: CASRDRPNTGELFF. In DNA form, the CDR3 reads TGTGCCAGCAGGGACAGACCGAACACCGGGGAGCTGTTTTTT.

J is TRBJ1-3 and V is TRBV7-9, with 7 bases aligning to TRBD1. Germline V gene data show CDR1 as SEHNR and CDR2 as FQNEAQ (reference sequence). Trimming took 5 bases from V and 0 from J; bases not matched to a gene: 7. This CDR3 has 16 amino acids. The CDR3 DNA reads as TGTGCCAGCAGCCTGACCGGGACAGACTCTGGAAACACCATATATTTT. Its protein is CASSLTGTDSGNTIYF. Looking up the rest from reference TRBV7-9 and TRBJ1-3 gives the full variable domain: DTGVSQNPRHKITKRGQNVTFRCDPISEHNRLYWYRQTLGQGPEFLTYFQNEAQLEKSRLLSDRFSAERPKGSFSTLEIQRTEQGDSAMYLCASSLTGTDSGNTIYFGEGSWLTVV.

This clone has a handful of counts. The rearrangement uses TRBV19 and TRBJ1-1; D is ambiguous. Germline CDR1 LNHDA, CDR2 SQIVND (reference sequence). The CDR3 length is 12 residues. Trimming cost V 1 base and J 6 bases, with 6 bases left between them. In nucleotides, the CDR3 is TGTGCCAGTAGTATAGGGGTGGCTGAAGCTTTCTTT. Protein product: CASSIGVAEAFF.

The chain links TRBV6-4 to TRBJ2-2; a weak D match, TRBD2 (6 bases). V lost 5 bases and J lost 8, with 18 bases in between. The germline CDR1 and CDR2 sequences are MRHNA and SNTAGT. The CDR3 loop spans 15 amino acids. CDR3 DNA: TGTGCCAGCAGTCCCGAGGCGGGATCGTCAGGGGAGCTGTTTTTT. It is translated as CASSPEAGSSGELFF.

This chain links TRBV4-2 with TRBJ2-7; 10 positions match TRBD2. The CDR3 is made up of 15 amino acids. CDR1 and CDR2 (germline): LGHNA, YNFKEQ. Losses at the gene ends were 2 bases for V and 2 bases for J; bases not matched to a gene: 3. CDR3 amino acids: CASSQNSGGTYEQYF. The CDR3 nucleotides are TGTGCCAGCAGCCAAAATAGCGGGGGGACCTACGAGCAGTACTTC.

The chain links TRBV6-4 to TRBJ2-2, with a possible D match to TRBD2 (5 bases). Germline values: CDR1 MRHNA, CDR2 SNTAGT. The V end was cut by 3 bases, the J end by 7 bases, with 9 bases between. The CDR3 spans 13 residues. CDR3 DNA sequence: TGTGCCAGCAGTGAAGACTATGGCGGGGAGCTGTTTTTT. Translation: CASSEDYGGELFF.